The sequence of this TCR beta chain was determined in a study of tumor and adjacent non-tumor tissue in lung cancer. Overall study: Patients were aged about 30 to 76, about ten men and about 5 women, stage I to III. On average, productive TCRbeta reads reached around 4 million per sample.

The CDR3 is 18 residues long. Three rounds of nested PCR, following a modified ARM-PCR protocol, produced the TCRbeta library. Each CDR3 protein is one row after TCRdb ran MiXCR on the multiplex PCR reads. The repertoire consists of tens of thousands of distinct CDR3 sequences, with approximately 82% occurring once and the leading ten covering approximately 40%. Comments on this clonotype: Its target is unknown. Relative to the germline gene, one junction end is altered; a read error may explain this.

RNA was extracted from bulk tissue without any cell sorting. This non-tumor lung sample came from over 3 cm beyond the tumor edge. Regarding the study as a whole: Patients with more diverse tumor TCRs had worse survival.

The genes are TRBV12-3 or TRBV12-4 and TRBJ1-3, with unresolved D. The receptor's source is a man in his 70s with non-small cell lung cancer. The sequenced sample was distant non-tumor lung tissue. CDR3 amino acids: CASSHPGIGIGSGNSIYF. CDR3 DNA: TGTGCCAGCAGTCATCCCGGGATAGGGATCGGCTCTGGAAACTCCATATATTTT.